The sequence of this T cell receptor beta chain was determined in a study of blood T cell repertoires in COVID-19. CDR3 length equals 13 residues. With 1 base removed from V and 10 bases from J, the gap between germline ends came to 13 bases. Clones were read by immunoSEQ multiplex PCR, and TCRdb kept only the in-frame ones, dropping some. The profile covers 200,000 to 250,000 clones, with about 83% appearing a single time and about 1.3% taken by the ten largest. Specimen: peripheral blood. This receptor was identified in a woman in her thirties with COVID-19, enrolled during active disease. This sequence joins TRBV12-3 or TRBV12-4 and TRBJ1-2, with D possibly matching TRBD1 (5 bases). The CDR3 reads CASSLGSDSPYTF. The CDR3 nucleotides read TGTGCCAGCAGTTTAGGGTCAGACAGTCCCTACACCTTC.